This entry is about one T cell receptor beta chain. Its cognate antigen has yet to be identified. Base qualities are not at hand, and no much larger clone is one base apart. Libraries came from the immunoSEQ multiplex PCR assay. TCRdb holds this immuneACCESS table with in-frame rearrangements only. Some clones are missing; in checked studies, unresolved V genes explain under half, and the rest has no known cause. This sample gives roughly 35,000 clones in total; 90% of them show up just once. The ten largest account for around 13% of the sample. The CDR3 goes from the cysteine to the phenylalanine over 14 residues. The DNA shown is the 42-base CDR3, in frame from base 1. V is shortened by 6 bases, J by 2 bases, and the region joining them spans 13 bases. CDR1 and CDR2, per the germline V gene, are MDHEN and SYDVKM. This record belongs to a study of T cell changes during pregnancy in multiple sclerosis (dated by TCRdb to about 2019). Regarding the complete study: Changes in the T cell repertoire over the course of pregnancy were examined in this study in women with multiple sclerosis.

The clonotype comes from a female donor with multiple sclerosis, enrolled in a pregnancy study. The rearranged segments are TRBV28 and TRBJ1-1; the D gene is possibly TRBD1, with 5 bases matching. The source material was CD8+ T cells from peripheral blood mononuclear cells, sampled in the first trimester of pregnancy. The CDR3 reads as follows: CASSPDNPNTEAFF. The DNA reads TGTGCCAGCAGCCCGGACAACCCTAACACTGAAGCTTTCTTT. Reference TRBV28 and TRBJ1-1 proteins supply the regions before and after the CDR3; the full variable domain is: DVKVTQSSRYLVKRTGEKVFLECVQDMDHENMFWYRQDPGLGLRLIYFSYDVKMKEKGDIPEGYSVSREKKERFSLILESASTNQTSMYLCASSPDNPNTEAFFGQGTRLTVV.